Presented here are 10 T cell receptor beta chains from one specimen sequenced in a study of blood T cells in healthy people across ages. With a J-beta primer mix and a sample-barcoded 5' primer, a second PCR ran roughly 6 to 11 cycles. TCRdb used MiXCR to reprocess the 5' RACE reads, holding one entry per CDR3 protein. In the table there are roughly 1.5 million distinct CDR3 sequences, about 42% of which are singletons. Material: blood. The receptors originated from a woman aged 18-29 years in good health.

The chain recombines TRBV7-9 with TRBJ2-3; 8 bases agree with TRBD2. Germline V gene lookup returns CDR1 SEHNR and CDR2 FQNEAQ (reference sequence). J lost 6 bases, V lost 5 bases, and 10 bases had no gene match. This CDR3 contains 15 residues. CDR3 coding DNA: TGTGCCAGCAGCCCACACGGCGGGAGGCGGGATACGCAGTATTTT. Encoded protein: CASSPHGGRRDTQYF.

CDR3 sequence reads: CSALPGTEAGELFF. As DNA, the CDR3 is TGCAGTGCTTTACCCGGGACAGAGGCCGGGGAGCTGTTTTTT. The chain links TRBV20-1 to TRBJ2-2; TRBD1 agrees at 7 bases. The junction had 9 bases not matched to a gene; V was cut back by 5 bases and J by 6 bases. The CDR3 loop spans 14 amino acids. Looked up from germline, CDR1 is DFQATT and CDR2 is SNEGSKA (reference sequence).

This chain links TRBV6-5 with TRBJ2-7, with 10 bases lining up with TRBD2. The ends lost 9 bases at V and 6 bases at J; junction bases unmatched: 8. Germline CDR1 and CDR2: MNHEY and SVGAGI. The CDR3 consists of 13 residues. The CDR3 sequence: CASRPSGSFEQYF. The CDR3 DNA follows: TGTGCCAGTCGCCCTAGCGGGAGCTTCGAGCAGTACTTC.

The chain carries TRBV7-2 and TRBJ1-5, with D possibly TRBD1 on 5 matching bases. CDR3 length: 14 residues. CDR1 is SGHTA and CDR2 is FQGNSA in the germline V gene. V lost 11 bases and J 4 bases, leaving 18 bases between the germline ends. The CDR3 loop reads CASGGGGGNQPQHF. The CDR3 DNA reads TGTGCCTCGGGTGGCGGGGGGGGAAATCAGCCCCAGCATTTT.

This chain connects TRBV10-3 to TRBJ1-1, with a tentative D call TRBD1 (6 bases). The CDR3 spans 12 residues. The germline CDR1 and CDR2 sequences are ENHRY and SYGVKD. Trimming removed 3 bases from V and 12 bases from J, with 14 bases in between. CDR3 DNA: TGTGCCATCAGTGATCAACAGGGTAAAACTTTCTTT. Protein: CAISDQQGKTFF.

The V gene is TRBV7-2, the J gene TRBJ1-2; the D gene is possibly TRBD1 (6 bases). V was pared by 5 bases and J by 9 bases, with 28 bases between. The CDR3 totals 17 residues. CDR1 is SGHTA, CDR2 FQGNSA, per germline. The CDR3 spells CASSVNLLTGQGRSYTF. In DNA, the CDR3 is TGTGCCAGCAGCGTTAACCTACTAACGGGGCAGGGGAGAAGCTACACCTTC.

The gene calls are TRBV12-3 or TRBV12-4 and TRBJ2-3; possibly TRBD1 or TRBD2 for D (6 bases each). The CDR3 has 12 residues. V lost 6 bases to trimming and J lost 6 bases, with 10 bases between them. Written as DNA, the CDR3 is TGTGCCAGCAGAGGGGGGAAGGATACGCAGTATTTT. Amino acids: CASRGGKDTQYF.

The table lists this clonotype with a few counts. The chain carries TRBV4-3 and TRBJ2-2; TRBD2 might be the D (5 bases). Trimming left V 0 bases short and J 6 bases short, with 5 bases between. The CDR3 runs 13 residues. The V gene's germline CDR1 is LGHNA and CDR2 YSLEER. Here the CDR3 reads CASSQELAGELFF. As DNA, the CDR3 is TGCGCCAGCAGCCAAGAACTAGCCGGGGAGCTGTTTTTT.

This clonotype was detected ten times or more. A much larger clone differs from this one at a single base, so this may be a read error. This chain links TRBV10-3 with TRBJ2-5, with D unresolved. The CDR3 spans 11 residues. Trimming cost V 5 bases and J 2 bases, with 3 bases left between them. The germline gives CDR1 ENHRY, CDR2 SYGVKD. CDR3 in amino acids: CAISFQETQYF. The DNA for the CDR3 is TGTGCCATCAGTTTTCAAGAGACCCAGTACTTC.

V and J are TRBV7-9 and TRBJ1-6; 9 bases line up with TRBD1. Germline trimming cut 4 bases from V and 10 bases from J; bases unmatched to any gene: 5. From germline, CDR1 is SEHNR and CDR2 FQNEAQ (reference sequence). CDR3 length: 14 amino acids. The CDR3 nucleotides read TGTGCCAGCAGCTGGGACAGGGTCAGCTCACCCCTCCACTTT. This translates into CASSWDRVSSPLHF.